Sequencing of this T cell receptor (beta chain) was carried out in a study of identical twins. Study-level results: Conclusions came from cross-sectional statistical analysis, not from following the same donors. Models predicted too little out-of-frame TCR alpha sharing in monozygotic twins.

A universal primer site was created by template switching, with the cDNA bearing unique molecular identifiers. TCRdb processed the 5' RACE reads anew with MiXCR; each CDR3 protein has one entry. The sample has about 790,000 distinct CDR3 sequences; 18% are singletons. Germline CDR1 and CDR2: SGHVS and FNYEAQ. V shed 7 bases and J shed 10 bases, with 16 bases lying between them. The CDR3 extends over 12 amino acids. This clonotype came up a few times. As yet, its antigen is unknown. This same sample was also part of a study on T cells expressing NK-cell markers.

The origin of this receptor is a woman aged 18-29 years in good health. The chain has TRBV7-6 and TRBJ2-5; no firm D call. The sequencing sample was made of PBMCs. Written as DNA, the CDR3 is TGTGCCAGCACCCCAGGCTCGAGCCACCAGTACTTC. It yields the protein CASTPGSSHQYF.